The present TCR beta chain was sequenced within a study of early T cells in non-severe SARS-CoV-2 infection. The overall study: The chains were unpaired, and the sequenced material was bulk RNA from unsorted whole blood.

Whole-study findings and limits: Clonotype matching in VDJdb favored anti-spike CD8 responses and did not capture private and CD4 specificities.

This clonotype occurred many times. Its antigen is not identified. The CDR3 runs to 15 residues. Germline CDR1 and CDR2: MDHEN and SYDVKM. Trimming pared 2 bases from V and 7 bases from J, leaving 16 bases between. Researchers tagged individual cDNA molecules with unique molecular identifiers. MiXCR, run by TCRdb on the 5' RACE reads, gives a single entry per CDR3 protein. The top ten clones hold roughly 6.3% of a sample with 85,000 to 120,000 distinct CDR3 sequences, around 13% of them seen once. The sequencing input was whole blood. The rearrangement uses TRBV28 and TRBJ2-3; a possible D gene is TRBD1 (6 bases). This receptor was taken from an adult who was a healthcare worker with PCR-confirmed SARS-CoV-2 infection or an uninfected control (not recorded which). As DNA, the CDR3 is TGTGCCAGCAGTTTAGGGGGCGCGAGGCCCAATACGCAGTATTTT. Its translation is CASSLGGARPNTQYF.